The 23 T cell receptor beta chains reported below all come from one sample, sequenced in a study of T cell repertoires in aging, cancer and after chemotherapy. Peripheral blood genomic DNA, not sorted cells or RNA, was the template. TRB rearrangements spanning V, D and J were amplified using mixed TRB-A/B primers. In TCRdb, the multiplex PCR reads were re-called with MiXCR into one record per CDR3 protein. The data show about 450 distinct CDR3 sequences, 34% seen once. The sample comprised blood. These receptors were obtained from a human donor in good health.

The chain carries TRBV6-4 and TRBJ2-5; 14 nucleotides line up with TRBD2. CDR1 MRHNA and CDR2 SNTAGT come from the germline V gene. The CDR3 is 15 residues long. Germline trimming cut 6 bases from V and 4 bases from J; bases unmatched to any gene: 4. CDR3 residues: CASSPGTSGGETQYF. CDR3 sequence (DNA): TGTGCCAGCAGCCCCGGGACTAGCGGGGGAGAGACCCAGTACTTC.

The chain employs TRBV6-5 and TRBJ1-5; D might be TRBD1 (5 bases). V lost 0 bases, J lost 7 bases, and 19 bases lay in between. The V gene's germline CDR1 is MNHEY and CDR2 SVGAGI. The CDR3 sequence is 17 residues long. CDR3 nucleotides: TGTGCCAGCAGTTACTCGAGTAAAGCAGGGAGTCGCCAGCCCCAGCATTTT. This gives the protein CASSYSSKAGSRQPQHF.

CDR3 sequence: CASSDSGGADTQYF. Written as DNA, the CDR3 is TGTGCCAGCAGTGATAGCGGGGGGGCAGATACGCAGTATTTT. The chain joins TRBV6-4 to TRBJ2-3; TRBD2 aligns across 11 bases. CDR3 length equals 14 residues. Germline V CDR1 and CDR2: MRHNA, SNTAGT. With 3 bases clipped from V and 4 bases from J, the junction kept 0 bases outside the gene matches.

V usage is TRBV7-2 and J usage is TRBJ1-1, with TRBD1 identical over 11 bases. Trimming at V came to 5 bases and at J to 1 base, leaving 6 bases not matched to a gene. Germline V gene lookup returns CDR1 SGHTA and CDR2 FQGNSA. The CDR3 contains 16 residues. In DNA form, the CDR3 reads TGTGCCAGCAGCCCCCGGGACAGGGGGAAGAACACTGAAGCTTTCTTT. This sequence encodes CASSPRDRGKNTEAFF.

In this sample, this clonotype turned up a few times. The CDR3 here is CATSDGHSGRAYNEQFF. The CDR3 DNA follows: TGTGCCACCAGTGATGGTCATAGCGGGAGGGCTTACAATGAGCAGTTCTTC. The chain employs TRBV24-1 and TRBJ2-1; 11 positions match TRBD2. Unmatched junction bases numbered 7, after V lost 3 bases and J lost 4 bases. The CDR3 sequence is 17 residues long. From germline, CDR1 is KGHDR and CDR2 SFDVKD.

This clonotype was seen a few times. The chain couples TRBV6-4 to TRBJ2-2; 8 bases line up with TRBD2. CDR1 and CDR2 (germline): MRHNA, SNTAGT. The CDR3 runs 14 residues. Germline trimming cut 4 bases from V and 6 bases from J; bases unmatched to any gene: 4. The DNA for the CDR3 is TGTGCCAGCAGTGGAGACGGGGGGGCCGGGGAGCTGTTTTTT. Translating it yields CASSGDGGAGELFF.

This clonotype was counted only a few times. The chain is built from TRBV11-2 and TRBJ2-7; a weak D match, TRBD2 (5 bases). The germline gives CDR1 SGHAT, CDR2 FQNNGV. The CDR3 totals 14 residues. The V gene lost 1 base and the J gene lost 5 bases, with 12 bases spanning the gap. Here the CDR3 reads CASSLAGKRNEQYF. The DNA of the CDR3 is TGTGCCAGCAGCTTAGCGGGAAAGCGGAACGAGCAGTACTTC.

This chain's CDR3 is CATSRRAASYNEQFF. Here the CDR3 DNA reads TGTGCCACCAGCAGGCGGGCAGCCTCCTACAATGAGCAGTTCTTC. This chain joins TRBV15 and TRBJ2-1; tentatively, D is TRBD2 (5 bases). This CDR3 has 15 amino acids. Per germline, CDR1 LNHNV and CDR2 YYDKDF (reference sequence). The V end was cut by 3 bases, the J end by 0 bases, with 9 bases between.

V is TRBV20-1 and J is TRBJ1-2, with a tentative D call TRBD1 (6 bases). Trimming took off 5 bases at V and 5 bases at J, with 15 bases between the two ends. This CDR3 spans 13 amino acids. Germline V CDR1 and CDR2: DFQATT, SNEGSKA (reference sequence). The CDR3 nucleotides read TGCAGTGCTTCTAGGACAGACGGATATGGCTACACCTTC. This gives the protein CSASRTDGYGYTF.

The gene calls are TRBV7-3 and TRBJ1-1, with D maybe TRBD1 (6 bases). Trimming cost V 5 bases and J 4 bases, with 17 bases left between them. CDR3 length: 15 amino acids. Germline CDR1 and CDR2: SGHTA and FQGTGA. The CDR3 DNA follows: TGTGCCAGCAGCCCAGACAGGCGGCAGGGCACTGAAGCTTTCTTT. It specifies CASSPDRRQGTEAFF.

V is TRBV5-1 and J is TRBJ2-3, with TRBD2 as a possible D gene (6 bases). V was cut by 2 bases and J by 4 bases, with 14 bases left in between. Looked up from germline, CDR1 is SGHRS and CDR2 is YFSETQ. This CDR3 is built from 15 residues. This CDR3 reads CASSLRGMVADTQYF. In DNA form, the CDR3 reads TGCGCCAGCAGCTTACGGGGGATGGTAGCAGATACGCAGTATTTT.

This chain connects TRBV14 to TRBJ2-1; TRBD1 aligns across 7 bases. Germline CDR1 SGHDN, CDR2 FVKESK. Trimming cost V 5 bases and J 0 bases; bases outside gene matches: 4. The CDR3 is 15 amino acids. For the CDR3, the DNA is TGTGCCAGCAGCAACGACAGGGCCTCCTACAATGAGCAGTTCTTC. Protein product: CASSNDRASYNEQFF.

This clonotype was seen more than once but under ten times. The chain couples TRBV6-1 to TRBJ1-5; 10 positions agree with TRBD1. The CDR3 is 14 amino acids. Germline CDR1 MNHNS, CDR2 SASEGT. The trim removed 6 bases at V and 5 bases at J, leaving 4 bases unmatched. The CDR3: CASRTGTGDQPQHF. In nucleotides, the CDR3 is TGTGCCAGCAGGACCGGGACAGGGGATCAGCCCCAGCATTTT.

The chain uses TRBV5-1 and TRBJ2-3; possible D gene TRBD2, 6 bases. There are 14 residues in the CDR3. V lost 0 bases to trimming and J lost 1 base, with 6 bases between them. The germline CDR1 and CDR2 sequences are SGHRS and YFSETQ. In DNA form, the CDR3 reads TGCGCCAGCAGCTTGGGGGGGGGCACAGATACGCAGTATTTT. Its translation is CASSLGGGTDTQYF.

The CDR3 reads CASSDAMNTEAFF. The DNA of the CDR3 is TGTGCCAGCAGTGACGCAATGAACACTGAAGCTTTCTTT. This chain uses TRBV6-4 with TRBJ1-1, with D unclear. Trimming took 2 bases from V and 0 from J, leaving 4 bases between them. Germline CDR1 reads MRHNA; CDR2 reads SNTAGT. CDR3 length equals 13 residues.

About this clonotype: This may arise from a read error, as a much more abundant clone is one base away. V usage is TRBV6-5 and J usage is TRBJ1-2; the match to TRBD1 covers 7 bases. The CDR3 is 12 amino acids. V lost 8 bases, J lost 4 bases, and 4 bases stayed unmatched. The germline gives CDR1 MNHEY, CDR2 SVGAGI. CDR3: CASSSGGYGYTF. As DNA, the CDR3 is TGTGCCAGCTCCTCAGGGGGCTATGGCTACACCTTC.

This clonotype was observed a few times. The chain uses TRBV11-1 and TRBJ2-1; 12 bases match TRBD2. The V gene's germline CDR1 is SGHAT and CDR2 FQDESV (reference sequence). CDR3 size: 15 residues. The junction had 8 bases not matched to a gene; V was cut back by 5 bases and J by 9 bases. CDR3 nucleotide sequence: TGTGCCAGCAGCGGCCGACTAGCGGGGGCCAGTGAGCAGTTCTTC. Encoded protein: CASSGRLAGASEQFF. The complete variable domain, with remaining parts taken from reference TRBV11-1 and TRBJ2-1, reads EAEVAQSPRYKITEKSQAVAFWCDPISGHATLYWYRQILGQGPELLVQFQDESVVDDSQLPKDRFSAERLKGVDSTLKIQPAELGDSAMYLCASSGRLAGASEQFFGPGTRLTVL.

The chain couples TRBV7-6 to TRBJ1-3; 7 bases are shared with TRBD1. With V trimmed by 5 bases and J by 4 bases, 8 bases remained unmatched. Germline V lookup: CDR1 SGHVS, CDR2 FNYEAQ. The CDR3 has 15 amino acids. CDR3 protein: CASSPRGTGGNTIYF. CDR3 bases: TGTGCCAGCAGCCCCAGGGGGACGGGAGGAAACACCATATATTTT.

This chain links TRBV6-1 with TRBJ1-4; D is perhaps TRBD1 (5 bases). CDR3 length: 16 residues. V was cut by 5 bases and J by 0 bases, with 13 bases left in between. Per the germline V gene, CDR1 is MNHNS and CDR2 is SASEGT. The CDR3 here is CASSLRDRATNEKLFF. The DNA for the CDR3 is TGTGCCAGCAGTCTTCGGGACCGCGCAACTAATGAAAAACTGTTTTTT.

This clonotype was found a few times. CDR3 DNA sequence: TGTGCCAGCAGCCAAGAAGGATTGACAGGGGGACAGCCCCAGCATTTT. Protein product: CASSQEGLTGGQPQHF. This chain links TRBV4-2 with TRBJ1-5; 9 bases line up with TRBD1. CDR1 and CDR2 (germline): LGHNA, YNFKEQ. V lost 0 bases to trimming and J lost 7 bases; unmatched junction nucleotides: 7. The length of the CDR3 is 16 residues.

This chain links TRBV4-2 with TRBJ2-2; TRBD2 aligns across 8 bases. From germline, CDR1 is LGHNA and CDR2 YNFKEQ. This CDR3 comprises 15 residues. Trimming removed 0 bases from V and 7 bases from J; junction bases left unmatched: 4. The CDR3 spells CASSQDLGTSGELFF. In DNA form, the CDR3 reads TGTGCCAGCAGCCAAGATCTTGGGACTAGCGGGGAGCTGTTTTTT.

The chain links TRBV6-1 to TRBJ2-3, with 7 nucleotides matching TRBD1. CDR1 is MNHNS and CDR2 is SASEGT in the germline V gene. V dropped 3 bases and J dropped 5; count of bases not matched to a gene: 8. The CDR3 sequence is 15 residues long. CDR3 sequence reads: CASSEEGGGLDTQYF. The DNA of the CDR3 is TGTGCCAGCAGTGAGGAAGGGGGCGGTTTAGATACGCAGTATTTT.

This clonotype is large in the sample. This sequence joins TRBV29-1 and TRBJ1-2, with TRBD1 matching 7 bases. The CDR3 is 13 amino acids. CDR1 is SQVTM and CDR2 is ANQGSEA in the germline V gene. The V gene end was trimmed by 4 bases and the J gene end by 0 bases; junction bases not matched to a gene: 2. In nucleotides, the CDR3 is TGCAGCGTTGCGACAGGGACTAACTATGGCTACACCTTC. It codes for CSVATGTNYGYTF. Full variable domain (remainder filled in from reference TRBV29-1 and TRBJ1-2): SAVISQKPSRDICQRGTSLTIQCQVDSQVTMMFWYRQQPGQSLTLIATANQGSEATYESGFVIDKFPISRPNLTFSTLTVSNMSPEDSSIYLCSVATGTNYGYTFGSGTRLTVV.